This is a list of T cell receptor beta chains from one sample in a study of blood T cell repertoires in COVID-19. Measured with immunoSEQ multiplex PCR; TCRdb has only the in-frame clones, and not every one. The sample holds some 130,000 clones, 84% seen once. The sequencing input was peripheral blood. The receptors stem from a human donor in a cohort sampled during active COVID-19. Each CDR3 is given with its conserved first and last residue.

>TRBV5-1|TRBJ2-2
CASSEQGNTGELFF
>TRBV5-4|TRBJ2-2
CASSSLTGKNTGELFF
>TRBV11-3|TRBJ1-1
CASSLVTAGNGAFF
>TRBV7-3|TRBJ2-1
CASSLRGGLVRETDNEQFF
>TRBV9|TRBJ1-1
CASSALLNTEAFF
>TRBV6-1|TRBJ1-5
CASSESGFNQPQHF
>TRBV19|TRBJ1-5
CASRTQGSNQPQHF
>TRBV4-1|TRBJ2-3
CASSGTSGDTDTQYF
>TRBV2|TRBJ1-1
CASREDRGEAFF
>TRBV7-9|TRBJ1-5
CASTYGEGQPQHF
>TRBV11-3|TRBJ1-1
CASSLQGGAFF
>TRBV4-1|TRBJ1-4
CASSQGQGREKLFF
>TRBV19|TRBJ1-6
CASSPWTGANSPLHF
>TRBV5-1|TRBJ1-3
CASSLAANPENTIYF
>TRBV5-4|TRBJ1-2
CASSSGLRGSNYGYTF
>TRBV2|TRBJ2-3
CASSDPWGASGVSTDTQYF
>TRBV7-9|TRBJ2-1
CASSAPKRNEQFF
>TRBV4-3|TRBJ2-1
CASSLGNEQFF
>TRBV23-1|TRBJ1-5
CASSQAVITAQPQHF
>TRBV6-2/TRBV6-3|TRBJ2-1
CASSLIGNEQFF
>TRBV19|TRBJ2-5
CASSIRSGGEETQYF
>TRBV3-1/TRBV3-2|TRBJ1-1
CASSQGQGTEAFF
>TRBV6-5|TRBJ1-6
CASSYSVTGENSPLHF
>TRBV6-2/TRBV6-3|TRBJ2-3
CASSRLAGEVGAQYF
>TRBV5-8|TRBJ1-4
CASSWGRFSSTNEKLFF
>TRBV29-1|TRBJ2-3
CSVDLREGVDTQYF
>TRBV5-1|TRBJ1-2
CASSAIQGTYGYTF
>TRBV5-4|TRBJ2-5
CASSSPGRVEETQYF
>TRBV4-2|TRBJ1-5
CASSQDPGQGARQPQHF
>TRBV5-1|TRBJ2-1
CASGDRGLNEQFF
>TRBV6-5|TRBJ2-2
CASRNGLAGVGELFF
>TRBV6-5|TRBJ1-5
CASLTYNQPQHF
>TRBV14|TRBJ2-5
CASSHLAGGSETQYF
>TRBV5-6|TRBJ1-1
CASSKTGGFATVKRAEAFF
>TRBV11-3|TRBJ1-2
CASSPAGSNYGYTF
>TRBV19|TRBJ2-6
CASSMPGQYSGANVLTF
>TRBV30|TRBJ1-5
CAWSGRQDPYQPQHF
>TRBV6-6|TRBJ1-5
CASEGQGEQPQHF
>TRBV11-3|TRBJ1-4
CASSRQSTNEKLFF
>TRBV27|TRBJ2-1
CASTQRSPPRQEQFF
>TRBV5-5|TRBJ1-2
CASSPDRFYGYTF
>TRBV28|TRBJ2-3
CASSFVGGRDTQYF
>TRBV5-4|TRBJ2-5
CASSKDRETQYF
>TRBV27|TRBJ1-3
CASSNGPGNTIYF
>TRBV7-2|TRBJ1-5
CASSLAPMSSYQPQHF
>TRBV10-3|TRBJ2-3
CAISPGSTDTQYF
>TRBV29-1|TRBJ2-2
CSVDPTGWGTGELFF
>TRBV5-7|TRBJ1-1
CASSVTRTGRVGTEAFF
>TRBV3-1/TRBV3-2|TRBJ1-4
CASSHGQINEKLFF
>TRBV19|TRBJ2-2
CASSLRQGPNTGELFF
>TRBV7-3|TRBJ2-2
CASSLTADSNTGELFF
>TRBV4-2|TRBJ2-1
CASSQILSGINEQFF
>TRBV25-1|TRBJ2-3
CASSEYGGMGTDTQYF
>TRBV18|TRBJ2-3
CASSTLLAGGPDTQYF
>TRBV5-1|TRBJ1-6
CASSPADRSNSPLHF
>TRBV18|TRBJ1-2
CASSPVDRVHGYTF
>TRBV10-3|TRBJ2-1
CAISDFEIAGVASPNEQFF
>TRBV24-1|TRBJ2-4
CATSDTTGFQYF
>TRBV7-8|TRBJ2-5
CASSAEGGVPWETQYF